This TCR beta chain was sequenced for a study of T-cell reconstitution after alpha-beta-depleted transplantation in children. Study-wide results and limits: Approximately two months post-transplant, alpha-beta T cells reportedly originated from several hundred expanded graft clones. By one year post-transplant, T-cell counts and diversity largely arose from T cells that were newly produced.

Notes on this clonotype: Its antigen is not identified.

For TCRbeta, the library was prepared with unique molecular identifiers. TCRdb reanalysed the PCR reads using MiXCR and keeps one entry per CDR3 protein. The sample has fewer than 550,000 distinct CDR3 sequences, under 12% seen once. Deletions cut 2 bases from V and 4 bases from J, with 6 bases between. Germline V gene lookup returns CDR1 MDHEN and CDR2 SYDVKM. The CDR3 loop spans 12 amino acids. The TCR was taken from a child aged 2 to 10 with inherited bone marrow failure, due to receive a stem cell transplant. Sequenced material: PBMCs, taken before TCRalphabeta/CD19-depleted stem cell transplant. The chain carries TRBV28 and TRBJ2-7; D remains ambiguous. CDR3 protein: CASSLHGYEQYF. The CDR3 DNA reads TGTGCCAGCAGTTTACACGGATACGAGCAGTACTTC.